This is a list of T cell receptor beta chains from one sample in a study of blood T cell repertoires in COVID-19. The data were produced by immunoSEQ multiplex PCR, yet TCRdb's version contains in-frame clones alone and is incomplete. This sample has about 410,000 clones; approximately 91% occur once, and the top ten carry roughly 1.4%. What was sequenced was peripheral blood. The origin of the receptors is a middle-aged woman with COVID-19, enrolled during active disease. The CDR3 runs from the conserved cysteine through the conserved F or W. Each record gives: J gene, clone size, D gene, V gene, CDR3 protein, CDR3 DNA. D genes are given only for firm matches. For some rows the clone size is stated as once, few or many, or as a class when expanded; others skip it.

TRBJ1-2 - - TRBV19 CASSPTSGGQNYGYTF TGTGCCAGTAGCCCAACTAGCGGGGGGCAGAACTATGGCTACACCTTC
TRBJ2-7 - - TRBV5-4 CASSLKGRSTHEQYF TGTGCCAGCAGCTTAAAAGGGAGGAGTACCCACGAGCAGTACTTC
TRBJ1-6 - TRBD1 TRBV5-1 CASSLTGAAGGSPLHF TGCGCCAGCAGCTTGACAGGGGCCGCCGGCGGTTCACCCCTCCACTTT
TRBJ2-7 few TRBD2 TRBV9 CASSVAASSGSRYEQYF TGTGCCAGCAGCGTAGCGGCGTCTAGCGGGAGTCGATACGAGCAGTACTTC
TRBJ2-7 few - TRBV28 CASRTPTGYEQYF TGTGCCAGCAGAACCCCGACAGGCTACGAGCAGTACTTC
TRBJ2-5 - - TRBV19 CASSIRAGPQETQYF TGTGCCAGTAGTATTCGGGCGGGGCCTCAAGAGACCCAGTACTTC
TRBJ1-2 - - TRBV18 CASSPPGYGYTF TGTGCCAGCTCACCACCCGGGTATGGCTACACCTTC
TRBJ2-1 - - TRBV7-9 CASSWAPNEQFF TGTGCCAGCAGTTGGGCCCCAAATGAGCAGTTCTTC
TRBJ2-3 few TRBD2 TRBV15 CATSRDSGGSTDTQYF TGTGCCACCAGCAGAGATTCCGGGGGGAGCACAGATACGCAGTATTTT
TRBJ1-6 - - TRBV27 CASSKPGLSNSPLHF TGTGCCAGCAGTAAACCGGGACTTTCGAATTCACCCCTCCACTTT
TRBJ2-5 - - TRBV12-3/TRBV12-4 CASSLTGVETQYF TGTGCCAGCAGTTTAACGGGGGTGGAGACCCAGTACTTC
TRBJ2-5 - TRBD2 TRBV19 CASSVLAGQETQYF TGTGCCAGTAGTGTTCTAGCGGGACAAGAGACCCAGTACTTC
TRBJ2-7 - TRBD1 TRBV28 CASSLSGQGHYEQYF TGTGCCAGCAGTTTATCGGGACAGGGACACTACGAGCAGTACTTC
TRBJ1-6 - - TRBV7-2 CASSQQTAGNSPLHF TGTGCCAGCAGCCAACAGACGGCTGGAAATTCACCCCTCCACTTT
TRBJ1-3 - - TRBV6-5 CASRGAISSGNTIYF TGTGCCAGCAGGGGAGCGATCAGCTCTGGAAACACCATATATTTT
TRBJ2-7 once TRBD1 TRBV11-2 CASSGQGQGNEQYF TGTGCCAGCAGCGGCCAGGGACAGGGAAACGAGCAGTACTTC
TRBJ2-7 - - TRBV28 CASSKAEVGLEQYF TGTGCCAGCAGTAAAGCGGAAGTCGGTCTCGAGCAGTACTTC
TRBJ1-6 - - TRBV7-2 CASSSGGSPLHF TGTGCCAGCAGCTCGGGGGGATCACCCCTCCACTTT
TRBJ1-3 - - TRBV5-1 CASRWGRAGNTIYF TGCGCCAGCAGGTGGGGCAGGGCTGGAAACACCATATATTTT
TRBJ1-2 - TRBD1 TRBV6-1 CASQGGSYGYTF TGTGCCAGCCAGGGGGGAAGTTATGGCTACACCTTC
TRBJ2-7 - TRBD1 TRBV5-1 CASTPGGYLPYEQYF TGCGCCAGCACCCCAGGGGGTTATCTGCCCTACGAGCAGTACTTC
TRBJ2-7 - TRBD1 TRBV3-1/TRBV3-2 CASSLGPYGTGAYEQYF TGTGCCAGCAGCTTAGGACCTTACGGGACAGGCGCCTACGAGCAGTACTTC
TRBJ1-4 - TRBD1 TRBV18 CASSPDRGNEKLFF TGTGCCAGCTCACCCGACAGGGGAAATGAAAAACTGTTTTTT
TRBJ1-4 - - TRBV4-3 CASSQDLISGVATNEKLFF TGCGCCAGCAGCCAAGATCTAATCTCCGGTGTTGCAACTAATGAAAAACTGTTTTTT
TRBJ2-1 - TRBD2 TRBV2 CASSTIAGSYNEQFF TGTGCCAGCAGCACCATAGCGGGCTCCTACAATGAGCAGTTCTTC
TRBJ2-1 - - TRBV4-1 CASSQVAESQFF TGCGCCAGCAGCCAAGTAGCAGAGTCACAGTTCTTC
TRBJ2-1 - TRBD1 TRBV5-4 CASSFPGQGGNEQFF TGTGCCAGCAGCTTCCCCGGACAGGGTGGCAATGAGCAGTTCTTC
TRBJ1-1 few TRBD1 TRBV19 CASSIWGTGNTEAFF TGTGCCAGTAGTATTTGGGGGACAGGGAACACTGAAGCTTTCTTT
TRBJ1-5 - - TRBV4-2 CASSQGGALHSNQPQHF TGTGCCAGCAGCCAAGGAGGAGCCCTCCATAGCAATCAGCCCCAGCATTTT
TRBJ1-2 - - TRBV7-9 CASSPGINYGYTF TGTGCCAGCAGCCCGGGGATCAACTATGGCTACACCTTC
TRBJ1-1 - TRBD1 TRBV19 CASSQQGFLALNTEAFF TGTGCCAGTAGTCAACAGGGGTTTCTAGCTCTGAACACTGAAGCTTTCTTT
TRBJ2-1 - TRBD2 TRBV7-2 CASSPPGLAGGGEQFF TGTGCCAGCAGCCCTCCGGGACTAGCGGGAGGGGGTGAGCAGTTCTTC
TRBJ1-4 - TRBD1 TRBV4-2 CASSAETGTFEKLFF TGTGCCAGCAGCGCCGAGACAGGGACCTTTGAAAAACTGTTTTTT